This is a list of T cell receptor beta chains from one sample in a study of memory CD4+ T cells and cytomegalovirus serostatus. Repertoires were generated with immunoSEQ multiplex PCR, while TCRdb's copy carries only in-frame clones and drops some. This sample carries about 73,000 clones, about 78% of them seen once, and the ten largest clones take approximately 2.8%. The sequenced sample was memory CD4+ T cells from blood. Receptors were obtained from an adult in good health and CMV-seropositive. The conserved cysteine and the conserved F or W are not part of the CDR3 here.

v_call: TRBV7-8
cdr3_aa: ASSTPNQPQH

v_call: TRBV7-2
cdr3_aa: ASSLVDGADQETQY

v_call: TRBV5-1
cdr3_aa: ASSLVSRVYEQY

v_call: TRBV5-1
cdr3_aa: ASKAPNTGELF

v_call: TRBV2
cdr3_aa: ASSEGRAWGYT

v_call: TRBV5-4
cdr3_aa: ASSPRDRGTDTQY

v_call: TRBV19
cdr3_aa: ASSIDRGEAF

v_call: TRBV7-9
cdr3_aa: ARSDRANTGELF

v_call: TRBV7-2
cdr3_aa: ASSYTGTDEKLF

v_call: TRBV7-2
cdr3_aa: ASSLAAQGPYEQY

v_call: TRBV19
cdr3_aa: ASSQQDAGQPQH

v_call: TRBV6-6
cdr3_aa: ASSPRRESYGYT

v_call: TRBV6-6
cdr3_aa: ASSYYGSNQPQH

v_call: TRBV6-5
cdr3_aa: ASSYSSADIYNEQF

v_call: TRBV1
cdr3_aa: TSSHDSCTNYGYT

v_call: TRBV7-2
cdr3_aa: ASSLAYEQF

v_call: TRBV19
cdr3_aa: ATEGPARETQY

v_call: TRBV7-2
cdr3_aa: ASSLQQAVQETQY

v_call: TRBV6-1
cdr3_aa: ASVEITEAF

v_call: TRBV10-3
cdr3_aa: AISPGTGRGNEQF

v_call: TRBV5-4
cdr3_aa: ASGQDPISGNTIY

v_call: TRBV7-2
cdr3_aa: ASSLLTDSGYT

v_call: TRBV29-1
cdr3_aa: SVEVGPWGAGNTEAF

v_call: TRBV11-2
cdr3_aa: ASSPGLRSNEQF

v_call: TRBV5-1
cdr3_aa: ASSLGGRANTEAF

v_call: TRBV27
cdr3_aa: ASSFGQDQPQH

v_call: TRBV14
cdr3_aa: ASSPYAGADTQY

v_call: TRBV7-2
cdr3_aa: ASSLRALEGYGYT

v_call: TRBV5-1
cdr3_aa: ASSLDGARGNQPQH

v_call: TRBV5-1
cdr3_aa: ASRSTAGTGDTEAF

v_call: TRBV5-1
cdr3_aa: ASSPGHRNEKLF

v_call: TRBV19
cdr3_aa: ASMSGTANTGELF

v_call: TRBV18
cdr3_aa: ATKEFSQGNYGYT

v_call: TRBV7-9
cdr3_aa: ASSPTKGRTIGYT

v_call: TRBV6-1
cdr3_aa: ASSETSPLH

v_call: TRBV2
cdr3_aa: ASREGQGVVGYT

v_call: TRBV11-3
cdr3_aa: ASSQNRGRETQY

v_call: TRBV5-1
cdr3_aa: ASRAGGGEDIQY

v_call: TRBV6-6
cdr3_aa: ASSYLGGQEQPQH

v_call: TRBV27
cdr3_aa: ASSPSDRAADTQY

v_call: TRBV9
cdr3_aa: ASSVGGGTSGTDTQY

v_call: TRBV7-9
cdr3_aa: ASSLSLPRTDTQY

v_call: TRBV19
cdr3_aa: ASSMGRPSGANVLT

v_call: TRBV18
cdr3_aa: ASFPSAQGEAF

v_call: TRBV5-1
cdr3_aa: ASSLPKSGANVLT

v_call: TRBV4-1
cdr3_aa: ASSLQRGGGQETQY

v_call: TRBV7-8
cdr3_aa: ASSWARRESIYNEQF

v_call: TRBV7-2
cdr3_aa: ASSPDRRQETQY

v_call: TRBV30
cdr3_aa: AWDRGAGSTDTQY